The next 14 T cell receptor beta chains were all read from a single sample in a study of blood T cell repertoires in COVID-19. Clones were read by immunoSEQ multiplex PCR, and TCRdb kept only the in-frame ones, dropping some. Seen here are about 410,000 clones, about 89% observed once, and the top ten hold 1.5% to 1.8%. The specimen sequenced was peripheral blood. These receptors were obtained from a woman aged 35 to 49 with COVID-19, enrolled during active disease.

CDR3 loop: CASSSSGSSYEQYF. CDR3 sequence (DNA): TGTGCCAGCAGTTCAAGCGGTAGCTCCTACGAGCAGTACTTC. V is TRBV6-2 or TRBV6-3 and J is TRBJ2-7; D might be TRBD2 (5 bases). The CDR3 spans 14 residues. Trimming stripped 4 bases from V and 0 bases from J, with 10 bases between. The V gene's germline CDR1 is MNHEY and CDR2 SVGEGT.

V usage is TRBV24-1 and J usage is TRBJ1-5, with D maybe TRBD1 (6 bases). Trimming left V 0 bases short and J 5 bases short, with 13 bases between. CDR3 length equals 16 residues. The V gene's germline CDR1 is KGHDR and CDR2 SFDVKD. The CDR3 region is CATSDLTSGDHQPQHF. The CDR3 nucleotides are TGTGCCACCAGTGATTTGACGTCAGGGGATCATCAGCCCCAGCATTTT.

The V gene is TRBV27, the J gene TRBJ2-3; 13 nucleotides match TRBD2. After removal of 8 bases from V and 3 bases from J, the junction contained 5 bases not matched to a gene. This CDR3 spans 15 amino acids. Germline V gene sequence: CDR1 MNHEY, CDR2 SMNVEV (reference sequence). For the CDR3, the DNA is TGTGCCAGCTGTACTAGCGGGAGGGCGACAGATACGCAGTATTTT. It is translated as CASCTSGRATDTQYF.

This clone was seen a handful of times. This chain joins TRBV5-3 and TRBJ1-5; no firm D call. TRBV5-3 has ORF status, its function being uncertain. The CDR3 runs 13 residues. Between the trimmed V and J ends, which lost 0 bases and 4 bases, there was a span of 5 bases. CDR3 in amino acids: CARSLDRNQPQHF. The CDR3 nucleotides are TGTGCCAGAAGCTTGGACAGAAATCAGCCCCAGCATTTT.

This clone was observed once. The V call is TRBV6-1, the J call TRBJ2-3; 8 positions agree with TRBD1. Per germline, CDR1 MNHNS and CDR2 SASEGT. Trimming at V came to 0 bases and at J to 4 bases, leaving 9 bases not matched to a gene. The CDR3 contains 17 residues. The CDR3: CASSEALSGGSADTQYF. CDR3 sequence (DNA): TGTGCCAGCAGTGAAGCGCTGTCAGGGGGCTCCGCAGATACGCAGTATTTT.

The chain is built from TRBV6-5 and TRBJ1-1; D possibly corresponds to TRBD1 (6 bases). The germline gives CDR1 MNHEY, CDR2 SVGAGI. V was trimmed by 7 bases and J by 4 bases, leaving 13 bases between them. This CDR3 region has 13 residues. CDR3 region: CASKESGVTEAFF. CDR3 DNA sequence: TGTGCCAGCAAGGAGTCAGGGGTCACTGAAGCTTTCTTT.

This clone was seen a single time. V and J are TRBV4-3 and TRBJ1-4; D ambiguous. The CDR3 is 16 amino acids. Germline lookup yields CDR1 LGHNA and CDR2 YSLEER. Trimming removed 2 bases from V and 4 bases from J, with 14 bases in between. The CDR3 coding sequence is TGCGCCAGCAGCCAACCAGGACGCAGCGGTAATGAAAAACTGTTTTTT. It is translated as CASSQPGRSGNEKLFF.

The chain joins TRBV3-1 (or the pseudogene TRBV3-2) to TRBJ1-2; D may be TRBD1 (5 bases). V dropped 1 base and J dropped 2 bases, with 17 bases sitting between them. The CDR3 consists of 17 residues. Germline CDR1 is LGHDT and CDR2 is YNNKEL (reference sequence). The CDR3 bases are TGTGCCAGCAGCCAAGTTTGTCTCGGGGGTATAAACTATGGCTACACCTTC. As protein: CASSQVCLGGINYGYTF.

V usage is TRBV5-1 and J usage is TRBJ1-3; D uncertain. Per germline, CDR1 SGHRS and CDR2 YFSETQ. The CDR3 covers 17 residues. V was clipped by 0 bases and J by 0 bases, with 13 bases between them. CDR3 sequence: CASSLGRSRLSGNTIYF. In nucleotides, the CDR3 is TGCGCCAGCAGCTTGGGGCGGTCGAGGCTCTCTGGAAACACCATATATTTT.

V and J are TRBV28 and TRBJ1-1; no reliable D call. This CDR3 is 12 amino acids long. With 2 bases removed from V and 1 base from J, the gap between germline ends came to 2 bases. The germline CDR1 and CDR2 sequences are MDHEN and SYDVKM. Here the CDR3 reads CASSLQNTEAFF. The CDR3 nucleotides read TGTGCCAGCAGTTTACAGAACACTGAAGCTTTCTTT.

This rearrangement joins TRBV3-1 (or the pseudogene TRBV3-2) to TRBJ2-7; TRBD2 matches 9 bases. The CDR3 spans 14 residues. V gave up 2 bases and J gave up 5 bases; unmatched junction bases: 4. Germline V gene lookup returns CDR1 LGHDT and CDR2 YNNKEL (reference sequence). The CDR3 coding sequence is TGTGCCAGCAGCCAAAAGGGACTAGCCCACGAGCAGTACTTC. Translation gives CASSQKGLAHEQYF.

This chain links TRBV3-1 (or the pseudogene TRBV3-2) with TRBJ1-5; D call uncertain. The CDR3 loop spans 16 amino acids. CDR1 and CDR2 (germline): LGHDT, YNNKEL (reference sequence). V was clipped by 0 bases and J by 2 bases, with 11 bases between them. The CDR3 DNA is TGTGCCAGCAGCCAAGATCAGAATCTTGGCAATCAGCCCCAGCATTTT. Its translation is CASSQDQNLGNQPQHF.

V and J are TRBV18 and TRBJ1-1; D remains ambiguous. V was cut by 10 bases and J by 6 bases, with 18 bases left in between. The CDR3 totals 13 residues. Germline values: CDR1 KGHSH, CDR2 LQKENI. Written as DNA, the CDR3 is TGTGCCACGTTATTCGAGATACGTTCTGAAGCTTTCTTT. Its translation is CATLFEIRSEAFF.

The chain has TRBV4-3 and TRBJ2-7; 7 bases line up with TRBD1. Germline loops: CDR1 LGHNA, CDR2 YSLEER. The ends lost 4 bases at V and 2 bases at J; junction bases unmatched: 5. The CDR3 is 14 residues long. As DNA, the CDR3 is TGCGCCAGCAGCCCCCGGGACAGTGCCTACGAGCAGTACTTC. Translated, it gives CASSPRDSAYEQYF.